This is a list of T cell receptor beta chains from one sample in a study of long-term antiretroviral therapy in people with HIV. The assay was immunoSEQ multiplex PCR, and TCRdb's table has in-frame clones only and misses some. Of roughly 15,000 clones listed, approximately 85% are singletons. This material consisted of unsorted PBMCs, taken 6.2 years after starting antiretroviral therapy. Receptor source: a man aged 35-49 years with HIV. Both conserved end residues are part of each CDR3. Fields, in order: D gene, V gene, J gene, clone size, CDR3 DNA, CDR3 protein. D genes are given only for firm matches. Clone size, where shown, is once, few, many, or a class for clones that have expanded.

d_call: TRBD2; v_call: TRBV29-1; j_call: TRBJ2-1; clone_size: medium-sized; cdr3_nt: TGCAGCGTATGGACTAGGCTCAATGAGCAGTTCTTC; cdr3_aa: CSVWTRLNEQFF
d_call: TRBD2; v_call: TRBV7-2; j_call: TRBJ2-7; clone_size: once; cdr3_nt: TGTGCCAGCAGCTCGGCGGGAGGCTCCTACGAGCAGTACTTC; cdr3_aa: CASSSAGGSYEQYF
d_call: NA; v_call: TRBV5-1; j_call: TRBJ2-7; clone_size: NA; cdr3_nt: TGTGCCAGCAGCTTGGGGGCGGGATTCTCCTACGAGCAGTACTTC; cdr3_aa: CASSLGAGFSYEQYF
d_call: TRBD2; v_call: TRBV7-2; j_call: TRBJ2-4; clone_size: NA; cdr3_nt: TGTGCCAGCAGCTTAACTAGCGGGAGAGTAAACATTCAGTACTTC; cdr3_aa: CASSLTSGRVNIQYF
d_call: NA; v_call: TRBV7-9; j_call: TRBJ2-7; clone_size: NA; cdr3_nt: TGTGCCAGCAGCTTAGACAACGAGCAGTACTTC; cdr3_aa: CASSLDNEQYF
d_call: NA; v_call: TRBV7-9; j_call: TRBJ2-7; clone_size: NA; cdr3_nt: TGTGCCAGCAGCTACGACAGCTACGAGCAGTACTTC; cdr3_aa: CASSYDSYEQYF
d_call: NA; v_call: TRBV6-5; j_call: TRBJ2-7; clone_size: NA; cdr3_nt: TGTGCCAGCAGGGACATAAACTACGAGCAGTACTTC; cdr3_aa: CASRDINYEQYF
d_call: TRBD1; v_call: TRBV4-3; j_call: TRBJ1-3; clone_size: NA; cdr3_nt: TGCGCCAGCAGCACAGGGGTATCGGCTGGAAACACCATATATTTT; cdr3_aa: CASSTGVSAGNTIYF
d_call: TRBD1; v_call: TRBV5-1; j_call: TRBJ2-7; clone_size: NA; cdr3_nt: TGCGCCAGCAGCTTGGAGGGACAGGGAACCTACGAGCAGTACTTC; cdr3_aa: CASSLEGQGTYEQYF
d_call: TRBD1; v_call: TRBV29-1; j_call: TRBJ2-7; clone_size: NA; cdr3_nt: TGCAGCGTTGCCGGGACAGGGGGCGTCGGGCAATACTTC; cdr3_aa: CSVAGTGGVGQYF
d_call: NA; v_call: TRBV15; j_call: TRBJ1-1; clone_size: NA; cdr3_nt: TGTGCCACCAGCAGAGATCCTGGTCCTGAAGCTTTCTTT; cdr3_aa: CATSRDPGPEAFF
d_call: NA; v_call: TRBV9; j_call: TRBJ2-5; clone_size: NA; cdr3_nt: TGTGCCAGCAGCGTAGCCGGGTACCAAGAGACCCAGTACTTC; cdr3_aa: CASSVAGYQETQYF
d_call: TRBD2; v_call: TRBV27; j_call: TRBJ2-7; clone_size: NA; cdr3_nt: TGTGCCAGCAGTTTAGGCGGGAGAAACGAGCAGTACTTC; cdr3_aa: CASSLGGRNEQYF
d_call: NA; v_call: TRBV5-1; j_call: TRBJ1-5; clone_size: NA; cdr3_nt: TGCGCCAGCAGCTTTAGCACCGGGGGCAATCAGCCCCAGCATTTT; cdr3_aa: CASSFSTGGNQPQHF
d_call: TRBD2; v_call: TRBV28; j_call: TRBJ2-3; clone_size: once; cdr3_nt: TGTGCCAGCAGCTCTAGCCCGACTAGCAGTATACTCACAGATACGCAGTATTTT; cdr3_aa: CASSSSPTSSILTDTQYF
d_call: NA; v_call: TRBV6-9; j_call: TRBJ1-2; clone_size: NA; cdr3_nt: TGTGCCAGCGGGCATAAGCAACGGAGTGGCTACACCTTC; cdr3_aa: CASGHKQRSGYTF
d_call: NA; v_call: TRBV7-8; j_call: TRBJ2-3; clone_size: NA; cdr3_nt: TGTGCCAGCAGCTTAACTCTAGCCTATGGACTCGATACGCAGTATTTT; cdr3_aa: CASSLTLAYGLDTQYF
d_call: NA; v_call: TRBV6-5; j_call: TRBJ1-6; clone_size: once; cdr3_nt: TGTGCCAGCAGTTACTCGAGTGGGGTCTCACCCCTCCACTTT; cdr3_aa: CASSYSSGVSPLHF
d_call: NA; v_call: TRBV7-9; j_call: TRBJ1-5; clone_size: NA; cdr3_nt: TGTGCCAGCAGCAATGACAGAACCTACAATCAGCCCCAGCATTTT; cdr3_aa: CASSNDRTYNQPQHF
d_call: TRBD2; v_call: TRBV11-2; j_call: TRBJ2-1; clone_size: NA; cdr3_nt: TGTGCCAGCAGCTTAGGTCCGGGACTAGCGGGATACAATGAGCAGTTCTTC; cdr3_aa: CASSLGPGLAGYNEQFF
d_call: TRBD1; v_call: TRBV9; j_call: TRBJ1-2; clone_size: NA; cdr3_nt: TGTGCCAGCAGCGCCTCAGGGGGGCGGGATAACTATGGCTACACCTTC; cdr3_aa: CASSASGGRDNYGYTF
d_call: TRBD2; v_call: TRBV10-3; j_call: TRBJ2-1; clone_size: NA; cdr3_nt: TGTGCCATCAGTGAGCCGGTAGCGGGAGGGTATGATGAGCAGTTCTTC; cdr3_aa: CAISEPVAGGYDEQFF